This entry describes one T cell receptor (beta chain). Random hexamers were used to reverse transcribe an amount of 0.5 to 1 ug RNA. TCRdb redid the calling of the immunoSEQ multiplex PCR reads with MiXCR, one entry per CDR3 protein. Found here are some 99,000 distinct CDR3 sequences, 90% to 95% of them singletons; the top ten hold roughly 0.31%. The V and J ends lost 4 bases and 0 bases respectively, with 9 bases between them. This CDR3 spans 14 amino acids. The data are from a study of CD8 T cells in Susac syndrome. The chain joins TRBV12-3 or TRBV12-4 to TRBJ1-1; D remains unclear. Sequenced: CD4+ T cells from PBMCs. The sequence was obtained from a human donor with Susac syndrome. CDR3 amino acids: CASSYRRMNTEAFF. The DNA of the CDR3 is TGTGCCAGCAGTTACCGACGGATGAACACTGAAGCTTTCTTT.